A few counts support the clone carrying this T cell receptor (beta chain). The antigen is not known. The CDR3 length is 13 residues. Deletions cut 0 bases from V and 3 bases from J, with 6 bases between. Germline values: CDR1 MNHEY, CDR2 SVGAGI. The record originates from a study of cytomegalovirus exposure and HLA in healthy donors. Amplification used 60 Vbeta primers and 13 Jbeta primers. Method: immunoSEQ multiplex PCR; TCRdb's copy keeps in-frame clones and lacks some. The sample has some 130,000 clones; 74% are singletons. Findings and limits, study-wide: A later analysis appeared to link common viral pathogens to several of the most significant clusters. A few CMV-associated chains were confirmed in vitro to be specific for CMV antigens. An analysis done earlier found most TCR beta V segments productive about 90% or about 30% of the time.

This TCR was sampled from a woman in her forties or fifties in good health and CMV-seropositive. The source material was PBMCs. This sequence joins TRBV6-5 and TRBJ2-7; D ambiguous. The CDR3 is CASSYSFRYEQYF. CDR3 bases: TGTGCCAGCAGTTACTCGTTCCGCTACGAGCAGTACTTC.